The 15 T cell receptor beta chains below all came from one sample that was sequenced in a study of post-analysis software for immune sequencing data. The study, taken as a whole, reports: Compared with controls, patients had more of roughly 5 TRBV segments, including TRBV5-6, TRBV5-1 and TRBV20-1.

The TCR beta cDNA libraries contained unique molecular identifiers. One entry per CDR3 protein, called by TCRdb with MiXCR from the PCR reads. This table has 750,000 to 950,000 distinct CDR3 sequences, under 70% appearing once. No antigen has been identified for these receptors. Sequencing was performed on blood. All receptors derive from a girl between 5 and 17 years old with multiple sclerosis.

Notes on this clonotype: Germline is not matched at one junction end, which may reflect a read error. The chain employs TRBV5-5 and TRBJ1-2; 8 bases match TRBD1. This CDR3 has 17 amino acids. Germline CDR1 is SGHKS and CDR2 is YYEKEE (reference sequence). The chain's CDR3 is CVSSFRTGSEHNCGYTF. The DNA of the CDR3 is TGTGTCAGCAGCTTCCGGACAGGGAGTGAACATAACTGTGGCTACACCTTC. Based on the CDR3 plus reference TRBV5-5 and TRBJ1-2, the full variable domain is DAGVTQSPTHLIKTRGQQVTLRCSPISGHKSVSWYQQVLGQGPQFIFQYYEKEERGRGNFPDRFSARQFPNYSSELNVNALLLGDSALYLCVSSFRTGSEHNCGYTFGSGTRLTVV.

This clonotype came up once. The V gene is TRBV20-1, the J gene TRBJ1-1, with D possibly being TRBD1 (6 bases). CDR1 is DFQATT and CDR2 is SNEGSKA in the germline V gene (reference sequence). CDR3 size: 15 residues. V was shortened by 0 bases and J by 1 base, with 12 bases between the two germline ends. The CDR3 DNA reads as TGCAGTGCTAGAGATCTGGGGGCGGGGAACACTGAAGCTTTCTTT. Translating gives CSARDLGAGNTEAFF.

The J gene is TRBJ2-7, the V gene TRBV2; 9 bases map to TRBD1. Trimming cost V 5 bases and J 4 bases; bases outside gene matches: 12. The length of the CDR3 is 16 residues. Germline V CDR1 and CDR2: SNHLY, FYNNEI. The CDR3 here is CASSSTGGSSGYEQYF. The CDR3 DNA reads as TGTGCCAGCAGTTCCACAGGGGGCTCAAGCGGTTACGAGCAGTACTTC.

This chain connects TRBV5-7 to TRBJ2-5; a possible D gene is TRBD1 (6 bases). TRBV5-7 is an ORF; its function is uncertain. V was pared by 1 base and J by 0 bases, with 13 bases between. The CDR3 spans 16 residues. CDR3 sequence: CASSLLDRRYQETQYF. The CDR3 nucleotides read TGTGCCAGCAGCTTGTTAGACAGGCGGTACCAAGAGACCCAGTACTTC.

The chain combines TRBV12-3 or TRBV12-4 with TRBJ2-5, with a tentative D call TRBD1 (6 bases). The CDR3 runs to 15 residues. The V gene lost 5 bases and the J gene lost 11 bases, with 24 bases spanning the gap. The CDR3 spells CASSLPGQRSTKQYF. CDR3 sequence (DNA): TGTGCCAGCAGTCTTCCAGGACAGAGATCTACGAAGCAGTACTTC.

The chain is built from TRBV29-1 and TRBJ2-1; 7 positions match TRBD1. Germline V gene data show CDR1 as SQVTM and CDR2 as ANQGSEA. J was trimmed by 5 bases and V by 7 bases; bases with no gene match: 14. The CDR3 sequence is 15 residues long. In DNA form, the CDR3 reads TGCAGCGGCGCAGGGGGATTCGCCTTACACAATGAGCAGTTCTTC. As protein: CSGAGGFALHNEQFF.

The rearrangement uses TRBV5-1 and TRBJ2-3; 10 nucleotides match TRBD2. Germline CDR1 reads SGHRS; CDR2 reads YFSETQ. CDR3 length equals 16 residues. J gave up 5 bases and V 2 bases, and 8 bases lay outside the gene matches. The DNA of the CDR3 is TGCGCCAGCAGCTTTGGCGAGCGGGGGGGCGGAGATACGCAGTATTTT. Amino acids: CASSFGERGGGDTQYF.

This chain connects TRBV29-1 to TRBJ2-1; D unclear. The CDR3 extends over 10 amino acids. Germline V CDR1 and CDR2: SQVTM, ANQGSEA. Between the trimmed V and J ends, which lost 7 bases and 13 bases, there was a span of 14 bases. CDR3 coding DNA: TGCAGCGCCTCCCCGGAGACCCAGTTCTTC. Amino acid sequence: CSASPETQFF.

This clonotype appeared a few times. The chain links TRBV7-9 to TRBJ1-1; D gene uncertain. Between the trimmed V and J ends, which lost 6 bases and 4 bases, there was a span of 9 bases. CDR1 is SEHNR, CDR2 FQNEAQ, per germline (reference sequence). This CDR3 has 12 amino acids. Here the CDR3 DNA reads TGTGCCAGCAGTTCCCGGGGCACTGAAGCTTTCTTT. It translates to CASSSRGTEAFF.

The V call is TRBV15, the J call TRBJ2-1; no clear D. Trimming took 1 base from V and 7 from J, leaving 11 bases between them. This CDR3 is 14 amino acids long. Germline CDR1 LNHNV, CDR2 YYDKDF (reference sequence). The CDR3 DNA follows: TGTGCCACCAGCAGAGGAGGATGGGCGAATGAGCAGTTCTTC. As protein: CATSRGGWANEQFF.

This chain uses TRBV11-2 with TRBJ1-1; D is unclear. Deletions cut 1 base from V and 1 base from J, with 10 bases between. The CDR3 has 15 residues. The germline CDR1 and CDR2 sequences are SGHAT and FQNNGV. The CDR3 region is CASSLAPVANTEAFF. The DNA for the CDR3 is TGTGCCAGCAGCTTAGCCCCGGTGGCGAACACTGAAGCTTTCTTT.

The genes are TRBV5-1 and TRBJ2-7; D not resolved. The CDR3 length is 15 residues. V was cut by 0 bases and J by 3 bases, with 13 bases left in between. Germline values: CDR1 SGHRS, CDR2 YFSETQ. CDR3 region: CASSLGVFTLYEQYF. CDR3 nucleotides: TGCGCCAGCAGCTTGGGGGTCTTCACTCTCTACGAGCAGTACTTC.

This clonotype was observed a handful of times. This chain links TRBV5-6 with TRBJ2-5; D call uncertain. Trimming removed 1 base at V and 0 bases at J, with 7 bases between. Germline V lookup: CDR1 SGHDT, CDR2 YYEEEE. CDR3 length equals 14 residues. The CDR3 DNA sequence: TGTGCCAGCAGCTTGATAGACGACCAAGAGACCCAGTACTTC. As protein: CASSLIDDQETQYF.

The chain couples TRBV4-1 to TRBJ1-2; D gene uncertain. Trimming took off 0 bases at V and 0 bases at J, with 8 bases between the two ends. This CDR3 comprises 15 residues. The germline CDR1 and CDR2 sequences are MGHRA and YSYEKL. CDR3 in DNA: TGCGCCAGCAGCCAAGAGGGGTCCGCTAACTATGGCTACACCTTC. Amino acids: CASSQEGSANYGYTF.

The rearrangement links TRBV5-1 to TRBJ1-4; tentative D call: TRBD1 (6 bases). This CDR3 has 15 amino acids. The V gene's germline CDR1 is SGHRS and CDR2 YFSETQ. Trimming took off 0 bases at V and 11 bases at J, with 17 bases between the two ends. The CDR3 here is CASSLGQASVRKLFF. The CDR3 nucleotides read TGCGCCAGCAGCTTGGGACAGGCCTCGGTGCGGAAACTGTTTTTT.